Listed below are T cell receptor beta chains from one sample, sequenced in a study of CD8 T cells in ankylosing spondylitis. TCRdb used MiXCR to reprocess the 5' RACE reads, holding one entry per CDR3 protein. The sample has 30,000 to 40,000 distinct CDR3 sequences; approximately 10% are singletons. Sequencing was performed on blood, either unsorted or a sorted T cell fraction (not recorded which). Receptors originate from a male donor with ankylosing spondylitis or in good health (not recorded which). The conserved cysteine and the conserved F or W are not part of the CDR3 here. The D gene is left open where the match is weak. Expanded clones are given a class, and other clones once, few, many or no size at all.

CDR3aa: SARTSGRSTDTQY; d_gene: TRBD2; abundance: many; j_gene: TRBJ2-3; v_gene: TRBV20-1
CDR3aa: ATALGGQKTDTQY; d_gene: NA; abundance: many; j_gene: TRBJ2-3; v_gene: TRBV15
CDR3aa: ASSFSVHEQY; d_gene: NA; abundance: NA; j_gene: TRBJ2-7; v_gene: TRBV7-9
CDR3aa: SARKDGTPGQEWPQH; d_gene: TRBD1; abundance: many; j_gene: TRBJ1-5; v_gene: TRBV20-1
CDR3aa: ASSPGQPGRETQY; d_gene: NA; abundance: many; j_gene: TRBJ2-5; v_gene: TRBV11-1
CDR3aa: ASRVTGTGDSPLH; d_gene: TRBD1; abundance: NA; j_gene: TRBJ1-6; v_gene: TRBV9
CDR3aa: AINADSNAYEQY; d_gene: NA; abundance: many; j_gene: TRBJ2-7; v_gene: TRBV10-3
CDR3aa: ASSPMRDSKGGELF; d_gene: NA; abundance: NA; j_gene: TRBJ2-2; v_gene: TRBV18
CDR3aa: ASSPPSQQNTEAF; d_gene: NA; abundance: many; j_gene: TRBJ1-1; v_gene: TRBV18
CDR3aa: ASSQDSAGGGNIQY; d_gene: TRBD2; abundance: many; j_gene: TRBJ2-4; v_gene: TRBV4-1
CDR3aa: ASSQVFPSGGSSPYEQY; d_gene: TRBD2; abundance: many; j_gene: TRBJ2-7; v_gene: TRBV3-1
CDR3aa: ATEDSSSYNEQF; d_gene: NA; abundance: many; j_gene: TRBJ2-1; v_gene: TRBV24-1
CDR3aa: SATRLDSHDTQY; d_gene: NA; abundance: many; j_gene: TRBJ2-3; v_gene: TRBV20-1
CDR3aa: ASSQESGVSSYEQY; d_gene: TRBD2; abundance: many; j_gene: TRBJ2-7; v_gene: TRBV4-2
CDR3aa: SARDRGKGSPLH; d_gene: TRBD1; abundance: many; j_gene: TRBJ1-6; v_gene: TRBV20-1
CDR3aa: ASSQRLAGGADTQY; d_gene: TRBD2; abundance: many; j_gene: TRBJ2-3; v_gene: TRBV4-2
CDR3aa: ASSRSANTGELF; d_gene: NA; abundance: many; j_gene: TRBJ2-2; v_gene: TRBV27
CDR3aa: ASSFHIGGSSGPQH; d_gene: TRBD1; abundance: NA; j_gene: TRBJ1-5; v_gene: TRBV12-3/TRBV12-4
CDR3aa: SVGTDSSSPQY; d_gene: NA; abundance: many; j_gene: TRBJ2-3; v_gene: TRBV29-1
CDR3aa: ASGPPDGKNIQY; d_gene: NA; abundance: many; j_gene: TRBJ2-4; v_gene: TRBV9
CDR3aa: ASSVGQGKFTDTQY; d_gene: NA; abundance: many; j_gene: TRBJ2-3; v_gene: TRBV9
CDR3aa: ASSYFSGGTDTQY; d_gene: NA; abundance: many; j_gene: TRBJ2-3; v_gene: TRBV6-5
CDR3aa: ASSIPGGGSGYT; d_gene: NA; abundance: NA; j_gene: TRBJ1-2; v_gene: TRBV3-1
CDR3aa: ASSPLEDSPLH; d_gene: NA; abundance: many; j_gene: TRBJ1-6; v_gene: TRBV12-3/TRBV12-4
CDR3aa: ASRTGGWEQY; d_gene: TRBD1; abundance: few; j_gene: TRBJ2-7; v_gene: TRBV2
CDR3aa: ASSEQGRRYEQY; d_gene: NA; abundance: many; j_gene: TRBJ2-7; v_gene: TRBV3-1
CDR3aa: ASWTSIYNEQF; d_gene: TRBD2; abundance: many; j_gene: TRBJ2-1; v_gene: TRBV4-2
CDR3aa: SARARLAGGYRETQY; d_gene: TRBD2; abundance: many; j_gene: TRBJ2-5; v_gene: TRBV20-1
CDR3aa: SVGRGAGDTQY; d_gene: NA; abundance: many; j_gene: TRBJ2-3; v_gene: TRBV29-1
CDR3aa: SVTSSDTQY; d_gene: TRBD2; abundance: many; j_gene: TRBJ2-3; v_gene: TRBV29-1
CDR3aa: ASSSIGGNTEAF; d_gene: NA; abundance: NA; j_gene: TRBJ1-1; v_gene: TRBV7-8
CDR3aa: ASSYSQRELF; d_gene: NA; abundance: few; j_gene: TRBJ1-4; v_gene: TRBV6-2/TRBV6-3
CDR3aa: ASSQDLLSNQPQH; d_gene: NA; abundance: many; j_gene: TRBJ1-5; v_gene: TRBV3-1
CDR3aa: ASSLQENSYNEQF; d_gene: NA; abundance: many; j_gene: TRBJ2-1; v_gene: TRBV4-1
CDR3aa: SVEIRSGTQY; d_gene: NA; abundance: many; j_gene: TRBJ2-3; v_gene: TRBV29-1
CDR3aa: ASSPQGLKETQY; d_gene: NA; abundance: many; j_gene: TRBJ2-5; v_gene: TRBV7-3
CDR3aa: ASSFDGTHQETQY; d_gene: NA; abundance: many; j_gene: TRBJ2-5; v_gene: TRBV18
CDR3aa: ASSFQRWTPNEQY; d_gene: NA; abundance: few; j_gene: TRBJ2-7; v_gene: TRBV28
CDR3aa: SARDWGSRYEQY; d_gene: NA; abundance: few; j_gene: TRBJ2-7; v_gene: TRBV20-1
CDR3aa: AIGPGTSGRAANEQF; d_gene: TRBD2; abundance: NA; j_gene: TRBJ2-1; v_gene: TRBV4-2
CDR3aa: ASSTLLGEQF; d_gene: NA; abundance: many; j_gene: TRBJ2-1; v_gene: TRBV19
CDR3aa: ASSLASGRDRVYNEQF; d_gene: TRBD1; abundance: NA; j_gene: TRBJ2-1; v_gene: TRBV11-1
CDR3aa: ASSLVSGTDTQY; d_gene: NA; abundance: many; j_gene: TRBJ2-3; v_gene: TRBV7-8
CDR3aa: ASSLLTSGRGNEQF; d_gene: NA; abundance: many; j_gene: TRBJ2-1; v_gene: TRBV7-9
CDR3aa: ATSDRKYQETQY; d_gene: NA; abundance: many; j_gene: TRBJ2-5; v_gene: TRBV24-1
CDR3aa: ASSPTAPGLAGSSYEQY; d_gene: TRBD2; abundance: many; j_gene: TRBJ2-7; v_gene: TRBV6-1
CDR3aa: ASSNDTESPYEQY; d_gene: NA; abundance: many; j_gene: TRBJ2-7; v_gene: TRBV25-1
CDR3aa: SATGGLAGSYEQY; d_gene: TRBD2; abundance: few; j_gene: TRBJ2-7; v_gene: TRBV29-1
CDR3aa: ASSWGLAGGTAKNIQY; d_gene: TRBD2; abundance: many; j_gene: TRBJ2-4; v_gene: TRBV12-3/TRBV12-4
CDR3aa: ASSERGGDYGYT; d_gene: NA; abundance: many; j_gene: TRBJ1-2; v_gene: TRBV6-4
CDR3aa: SATGPAHNEQF; d_gene: NA; abundance: many; j_gene: TRBJ2-1; v_gene: TRBV20-1
CDR3aa: ASSLSDYSPLH; d_gene: NA; abundance: many; j_gene: TRBJ1-6; v_gene: TRBV12-3/TRBV12-4
CDR3aa: ASSLQLPGTDTQY; d_gene: NA; abundance: few; j_gene: TRBJ2-3; v_gene: TRBV5-6
CDR3aa: SAAGTSGLNEQF; d_gene: TRBD2; abundance: many; j_gene: TRBJ2-1; v_gene: TRBV20-1
CDR3aa: ASRRTSGSSGELF; d_gene: TRBD2; abundance: NA; j_gene: TRBJ2-2; v_gene: TRBV5-4